This T cell receptor beta chain was sequenced in a study of blood T cell repertoires in COVID-19 (dated by TCRdb to the early 2020s). For context, the study as a whole: Samples covering the acute and convalescent phases of COVID-19 were provided by collaborators in the United States, Italy and Spain. The prospective study material was composed of cDNA or gDNA derived from T cells, B-cell-depleted T cells, or PBMCs. Deeply sampled blood TCRbeta repertoires from subjects exposed to, actively infected with, or recovered from COVID-19 were included in the dataset. The repertoires were released in a freely available public database meant as a resource for research on the immune response to SARS-CoV-2. The samples were drawn from two sources: the first 160 participants of the ongoing ImmuneRACE study, and 1,254 subjects contributed by 6 global collaborators. The sample metadata nearly always contained a de-identified subject ID, COVID-19 status, age in years and sex. Where available, HLA class I and class II types were taken from metadata supplied by the sample provider and were not determined by assay-based typing.

Comment on this clone: No cognate antigen has been identified for it. No base quality values were provided; no much bigger clone lies one nucleotide off. The same CDR3 also results from other DNA sequences found in this sample.

CDR3 length: 14 amino acids, cysteine to phenylalanine. Only the CDR3 portion is preserved as DNA: 42 bases, with reading frame beginning at the first base. In the germline V gene, CDR1 corresponds to SGHTA and CDR2 to FQGNSA. V is clipped by 5 bases and J by 0 bases, and the sequence between their germline boundaries is 8 bases long. One collaborating source in Seattle enrolled patients while the patients were actively infected and followed the patients over time throughout the course of disease. Collaborating institutions collected whole blood in K2EDTA tubes following their own protocols. For TCRbeta analysis, collaborators shipped samples as frozen whole blood, isolated PBMCs, or DNA extracted from either of those sample types. The study at large found these results: The amount of clinical and demographic metadata varied by source and participant and was provided uncurated.

The immunoSEQ Assay, a bias-controlled multiplex PCR, was used to amplify TCRbeta CDR3 regions from genomic DNA. As for how the authors treated the data: The number of nucleated cells in each sample was estimated by amplification of reference gene primers within the assay. To quantify the absolute abundance of each unique TCRbeta CDR3 rearrangement, sequence reads were collapsed and filtered. For each sample, productive Simpson clonality was calculated as the square root of Simpson's diversity index across productive rearrangements. TCRdb obtained this table from immuneACCESS and retained in-frame rearrangements with V and J assigned. These tables miss some clones; where compared with another copy, unresolved V genes account for less than half of the shortfall, and the remainder is unexplained. V, J and clone size are taken as reported in that table, and D and trimming were inferred from the DNA itself. The sample table holds 410,000 or so clones, of which 70% to 90% were seen once. Jointly, the top ten make up roughly 1.5% of the sample.

This TCR was sampled from a woman aged 40-49 years with COVID-19, enrolled during active disease. Material: peripheral blood. The chain is made from TRBV7-2 and TRBJ1-3, with no confident D gene call. CDR3 loop: CASSPGGSGNTIYF. The DNA sequence is as follows: TGTGCCAGCAGCCCCGGAGGCTCTGGAAACACCATATATTTT.